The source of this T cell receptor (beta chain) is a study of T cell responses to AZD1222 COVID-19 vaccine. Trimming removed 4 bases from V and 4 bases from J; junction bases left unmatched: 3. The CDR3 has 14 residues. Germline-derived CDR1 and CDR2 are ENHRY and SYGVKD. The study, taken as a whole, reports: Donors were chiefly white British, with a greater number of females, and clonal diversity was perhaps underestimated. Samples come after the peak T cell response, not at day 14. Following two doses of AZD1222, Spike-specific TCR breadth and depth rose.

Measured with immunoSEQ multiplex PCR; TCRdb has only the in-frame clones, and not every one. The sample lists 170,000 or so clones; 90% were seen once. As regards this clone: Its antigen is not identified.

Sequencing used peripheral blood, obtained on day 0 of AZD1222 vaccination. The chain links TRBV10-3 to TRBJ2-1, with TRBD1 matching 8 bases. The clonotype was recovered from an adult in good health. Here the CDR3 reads CAISAGGSYNEQFF. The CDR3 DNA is TGTGCCATCAGTGCAGGGGGCTCTTACAATGAGCAGTTCTTC.